Sequencing of this TCR beta chain was carried out in a study of T cell repertoires in cytomegalovirus infection. Study-wide context: Carrying CMV and the relevant HLA type showed in public TCR beta signatures. Overall study findings and caveats: HLA-C-restricted CMV-specific TCR beta clonotypes prevailed in the ex vivo response. Carriage of CMV together with the relevant HLA was identifiable through cumulative public TCR beta family frequency.

On this clonotype: Antigen specificity is unknown.

CDR1 and CDR2 from the germline V gene are LNHDA and SQIVND (reference sequence). The V and J ends lost 3 bases and 8 bases respectively, with 11 bases between them. This CDR3 comprises 13 residues. MiXCR was run by TCRdb on the reads, yielding one entry per CDR3 protein. The table has approximately 170,000 distinct CDR3 sequences, approximately 17% seen once. The source is a human donor in good health (CMV status not recorded). Some clones in this sample may be carry-over from other donors' samples. The J gene is TRBJ2-1, the V gene TRBV19; D ambiguous. The material sequenced was CD8+ T cells from PBMCs. This CDR3 reads CASSISAYDEQFF. The CDR3 DNA is TGTGCCAGTAGTATTTCGGCCTATGATGAGCAGTTCTTC.